This TCR beta chain was identified during a study of vaccination and CD4 T cells after COVID-19. Study background: The study drew post-COVID samples a median around 100 days after diagnosis (range 35 to 161).

This clonotype was detected only a few times. No antigen is known for it. The CDR3 extends over 14 amino acids. The V and J ends lost 6 bases and 1 base respectively, with 13 bases between them. The germline V gene has CDR1 SGHDT and CDR2 YYEEEE. Treatment indicated: roughly nine-day PBMC culture with coronavirus spike peptide pools or control peptides (ViraFEST assay). The Oncomine TCR Beta short-read assay was what sequenced the DNA obtained from cultured CD4+ T cells. TCRdb passed the PCR reads through MiXCR, listing each CDR3 protein once. Among around 20,000 distinct CDR3 sequences listed, roughly 46% were seen once.

The chain has TRBV5-6 and TRBJ1-2; D unclear. The starting material was CD4+ T cells from blood, cultured in vitro, obtained before SARS-CoV-2 vaccination. This clonotype originated in a human donor who had recovered from COVID-19. The CDR3 sequence is CASTYFGRNYGYTF. The CDR3 DNA is TGTGCCAGCACCTACTTTGGGCGTAACTATGGCTACACCTTC.